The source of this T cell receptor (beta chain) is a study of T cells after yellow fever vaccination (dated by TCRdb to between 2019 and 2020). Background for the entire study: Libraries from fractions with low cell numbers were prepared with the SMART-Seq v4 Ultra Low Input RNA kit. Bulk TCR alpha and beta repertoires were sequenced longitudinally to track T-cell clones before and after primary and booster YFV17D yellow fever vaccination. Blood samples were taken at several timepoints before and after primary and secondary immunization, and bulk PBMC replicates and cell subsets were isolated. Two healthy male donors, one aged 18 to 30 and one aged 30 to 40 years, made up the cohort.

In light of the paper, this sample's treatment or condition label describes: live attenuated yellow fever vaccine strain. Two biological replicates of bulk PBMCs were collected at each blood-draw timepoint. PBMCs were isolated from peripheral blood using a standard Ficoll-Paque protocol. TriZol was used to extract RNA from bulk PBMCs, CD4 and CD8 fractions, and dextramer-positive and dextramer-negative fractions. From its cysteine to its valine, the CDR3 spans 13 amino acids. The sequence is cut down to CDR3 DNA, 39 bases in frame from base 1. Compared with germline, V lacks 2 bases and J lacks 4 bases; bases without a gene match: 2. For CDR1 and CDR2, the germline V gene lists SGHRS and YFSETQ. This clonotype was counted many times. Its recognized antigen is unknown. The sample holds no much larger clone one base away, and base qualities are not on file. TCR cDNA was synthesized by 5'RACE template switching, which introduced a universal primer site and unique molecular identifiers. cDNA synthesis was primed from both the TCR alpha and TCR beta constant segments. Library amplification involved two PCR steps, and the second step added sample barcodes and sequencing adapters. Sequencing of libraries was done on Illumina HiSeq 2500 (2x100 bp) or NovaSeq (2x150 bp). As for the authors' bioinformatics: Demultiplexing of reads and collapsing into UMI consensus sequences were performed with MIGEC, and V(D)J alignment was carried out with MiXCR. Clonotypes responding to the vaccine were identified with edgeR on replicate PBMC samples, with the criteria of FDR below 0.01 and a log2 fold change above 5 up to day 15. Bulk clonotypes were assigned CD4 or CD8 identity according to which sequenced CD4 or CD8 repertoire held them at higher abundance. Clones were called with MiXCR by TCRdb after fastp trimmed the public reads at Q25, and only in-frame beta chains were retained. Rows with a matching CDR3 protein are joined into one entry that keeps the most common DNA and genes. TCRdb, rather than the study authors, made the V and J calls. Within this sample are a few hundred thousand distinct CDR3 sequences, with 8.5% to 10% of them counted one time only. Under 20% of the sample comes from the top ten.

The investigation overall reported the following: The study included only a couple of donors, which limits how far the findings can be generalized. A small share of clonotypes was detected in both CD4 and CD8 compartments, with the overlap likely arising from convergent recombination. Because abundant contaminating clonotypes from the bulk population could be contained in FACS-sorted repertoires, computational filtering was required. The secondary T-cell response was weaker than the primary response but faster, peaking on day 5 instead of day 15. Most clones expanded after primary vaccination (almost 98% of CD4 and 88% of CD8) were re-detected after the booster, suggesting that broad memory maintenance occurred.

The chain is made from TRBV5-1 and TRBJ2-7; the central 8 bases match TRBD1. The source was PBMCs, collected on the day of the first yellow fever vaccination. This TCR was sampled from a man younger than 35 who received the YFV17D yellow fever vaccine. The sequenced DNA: TGCGCCAGCAGCTTAGGGACAGGTTACGAGCAGTACGTC. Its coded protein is CASSLGTGYEQYV.